These 27 T cell receptor beta chains were all obtained from the same sample, sequenced in a study of cytomegalovirus exposure and HLA in healthy donors. The PCR had 60 Vbeta and 13 Jbeta primers. TCRdb's table, derived via immunoSEQ multiplex PCR, lists solely in-frame clones and lacks some. Of some 120,000 clones detected, about 80% appear once; the ten largest clones hold just over 1%. What was sequenced was PBMCs. The receptor set was obtained from a human donor in good health.

This clone appeared a few times. The chain joins TRBV7-9 to TRBJ2-5; 13 positions agree with TRBD2. The CDR3 is 15 amino acids. Looked up from germline, CDR1 is SEHNR and CDR2 is FQNEAQ (reference sequence). The trim removed 5 bases at V and 5 bases at J, leaving 5 bases unmatched. CDR3 region: CASSHTSGGGETQYF. CDR3 nucleotides: TGTGCCAGCAGCCATACTAGCGGGGGGGGTGAGACCCAGTACTTC.

The chain recombines TRBV27 with TRBJ1-2, with D unclear. Trimming took 6 bases from V and 4 from J, leaving 15 bases between them. The CDR3 extends over 14 amino acids. Per the germline V gene, CDR1 is MNHEY and CDR2 is SMNVEV (reference sequence). The CDR3 sequence is CASRPQGGFYGYTF. CDR3 coding DNA: TGTGCCAGCAGACCCCAAGGCGGGTTCTATGGCTACACCTTC.

This chain connects TRBV10-1 to TRBJ2-5; 8 bases match TRBD1. The J call could be wrong; TRBJ2-7 is a better fit for the DNA end. Germline loops: CDR1 WNHNN, CDR2 SYGVQD (reference sequence). The CDR3 runs to 16 residues. The CDR3 region is CASRPVLYRGDYEQYF. The DNA for the CDR3 is TGCGCCAGCAGGCCCGTGCTATACAGGGGGGACTACGAGCAGTACTTC.

By share, this clone ranks as medium-sized (0.01 to 0.1%). One end of the junction varies from germline; a read error may be responsible. The sample holds other DNA sequences that translate to the same CDR3. The chain combines TRBV5-1 with TRBJ2-2; D not resolved. The CDR3 is 15 residues long. Germline V lookup: CDR1 SGHRS, CDR2 YFSETQ. CDR3: CAISRQPKNTGELFF. CDR3 in DNA: TGCGCCATCAGCCGACAACCTAAGAACACCGGGGAGCTGTTTTTT.

V gene TRBV4-1 combines with J gene TRBJ1-2; TRBD1 matches 8 bases. Trimming cost V 1 base and J 2 bases; bases outside gene matches: 3. Looked up from germline, CDR1 is MGHRA and CDR2 is YSYEKL. The CDR3 is 15 residues long. The CDR3 nucleotides are TGCGCCAGCAGCCAAGTACAGGGGGGCAACTATGGCTACACCTTC. The encoded protein is CASSQVQGGNYGYTF.

The gene calls are TRBV10-2 and TRBJ2-5; 12 nucleotides align to TRBD2. Trimming at V came to 3 bases and at J to 6 bases, leaving 5 bases not matched to a gene. The CDR3 has 15 residues. CDR1 is WSHSY and CDR2 is SAAADI in the germline V gene. In nucleotides, the CDR3 is TGCGCCAGCAGTGACCAAGGACTAGCGGGGCAGACCCAGTACTTC. Its protein is CASSDQGLAGQTQYF.

V and J are TRBV9 and TRBJ2-7, with TRBD2 as a possible D gene (6 bases). Germline lookup yields CDR1 SGDLS and CDR2 YYNGEE. V was cut by 0 bases and J by 7 bases, with 20 bases left in between. The CDR3 has 16 residues. The CDR3 DNA follows: TGTGCCAGCAGCGTAGGGCTAGGCGGGGCCTCTTGGGAGCAGTACTTC. It yields the protein CASSVGLGGASWEQYF.

This clone was seen only a few times. The chain couples TRBV6-5 to TRBJ1-4, with 7 bases matching TRBD1. The germline V gene has CDR1 MNHEY and CDR2 SVGAGI. This CDR3 contains 15 residues. The ends lost 4 bases at V and 3 bases at J; junction bases unmatched: 5. The CDR3 region has the DNA TGTGCCAGCAGTTTCCGGGACAGTTCTAATGAAAAACTGTTTTTT. It codes for CASSFRDSSNEKLFF.

The chain combines TRBV5-4 with TRBJ2-7, with D maybe TRBD1 (5 bases). Trimming stripped 2 bases from V and 4 bases from J, with 13 bases between. The CDR3 extends over 14 amino acids. The V gene's germline CDR1 is SGHNT and CDR2 YYREEE (reference sequence). DNA for the CDR3: TGTGCCAGCAGCTTCATCTCAAAGGGGTACGAGCAGTACTTC. As protein: CASSFISKGYEQYF.

V and J are TRBV4-1 and TRBJ1-3; D perhaps matches TRBD1 (5 bases). The CDR3 sequence is 17 residues long. Per germline, CDR1 MGHRA and CDR2 YSYEKL. V shed 1 base and J shed 5 bases, with 18 bases lying between them. The CDR3, as DNA: TGCGCCAGCAGCCAAGGCCGGGGCGGGACGCTCCGAAACACCATATATTTT. Translating it yields CASSQGRGGTLRNTIYF.

The rearrangement links TRBV15 to TRBJ1-4; no clear D gene. V was clipped by 0 bases and J by 5 bases, with 10 bases between them. Germline CDR1 and CDR2: LNHNV and YYDKDF (reference sequence). The CDR3 has 15 residues. CDR3 coding DNA: TGTGCCACCAGCAGAGACGGCGGTGAAAATGAAAAACTGTTTTTT. Protein sequence: CATSRDGGENEKLFF.

This rearrangement joins TRBV2 to TRBJ1-3; a possible D gene is TRBD1 (5 bases). Trimming took off 9 bases at V and 0 bases at J, with 12 bases between the two ends. From germline, CDR1 is SNHLY and CDR2 FYNNEI. The CDR3 has 14 residues. In DNA, the CDR3 is TGTGCCAGACAGGATCTGCCCTCTGGAAACACCATATATTTT. Translating it yields CARQDLPSGNTIYF.

Comment on this clone: The identical CDR3 is also encoded by other nucleotide sequences in the sample. The chain has TRBV2 and TRBJ1-2; 8 bases fit TRBD1. This CDR3 region has 21 residues. The germline CDR1 and CDR2 sequences are SNHLY and FYNNEI. The V segment lost 6 bases and the J segment 2 bases; nucleotides outside the gene matches: 26. CDR3 sequence reads: CASRPMTGVTLRRSLNYGYTF. CDR3 sequence (DNA): TGTGCCAGCAGACCCATGACAGGGGTAACCCTCAGGCGCTCTTTAAACTATGGCTACACCTTC.

This sequence joins TRBV5-5 and TRBJ2-7; 8 nucleotides match TRBD1. V lost 3 bases to trimming and J lost 4 bases; unmatched junction nucleotides: 15. CDR1 and CDR2 from the germline V gene are SGHKS and YYEKEE (reference sequence). The CDR3 contains 17 residues. CDR3 region: CASSYDQGAYGLYEQYF. CDR3 nucleotide sequence: TGTGCCAGCAGCTACGATCAGGGGGCGTACGGGTTGTACGAGCAGTACTTC.

With respect to this clone: The junction differs from germline at one of its ends, possibly a read error. The chain has TRBV7-9 and TRBJ2-1, with D perhaps matching TRBD1 (5 bases). CDR3 size: 13 residues. The V gene's germline CDR1 is SEHNR and CDR2 FQNEAQ (reference sequence). CDR3 sequence: CSSTVGVRNEQFF. The CDR3 DNA reads as TGTTCCAGCACGGTAGGGGTAAGAAATGAGCAGTTCTTC.

The rearrangement uses TRBV2 and TRBJ2-3, with D possibly matching TRBD2 (7 bases). This CDR3 region has 13 residues. Germline CDR1 and CDR2: SNHLY and FYNNEI. Deletions cut 6 bases from V and 11 bases from J, with 18 bases between. CDR3 sequence: CASSGGGGLVQYF. In DNA form, the CDR3 reads TGTGCCAGCAGCGGTGGGGGGGGGCTTGTGCAGTATTTT.

CDR3 loop: CSVDGTGGETTYEQYF. CDR3 DNA: TGCAGCGTTGACGGGACAGGGGGTGAGACCACCTACGAGCAGTACTTC. The chain couples TRBV29-1 to TRBJ2-7; 11 bases line up with TRBD1. V trimming: 3 bases; J trimming: 2 bases; junction bases outside the gene matches: 9. Germline loops: CDR1 SQVTM, CDR2 ANQGSEA. The CDR3 length is 16 residues.

This clone appeared a single time. V gene TRBV6-6 combines with J gene TRBJ2-1, with 9 bases matching TRBD2. Germline CDR1 reads MNHNY; CDR2 reads SVGAGI (reference sequence). The CDR3 runs to 16 residues. Trimming took 0 bases from V and 4 from J; bases not matched to a gene: 4. Here the CDR3 DNA reads TGTGCCAGCAGTTACTCGGGCGGGGGGGTGTACAATGAGCAGTTCTTC. Its protein product is CASSYSGGGVYNEQFF.

In its sample, this clone was seen once. The chain has TRBV6-1 and TRBJ2-7, with a tentative D call TRBD1 (5 bases). Germline CDR1 and CDR2: MNHNS and SASEGT. The CDR3 length is 15 residues. With 7 bases removed from V and 0 bases from J, the gap between germline ends came to 16 bases. CDR3 sequence: CASIPGQRSSYEQYF. The CDR3 nucleotides read TGTGCCAGCATCCCCGGACAACGGAGCTCCTACGAGCAGTACTTC.

CDR3 residues: CASSQDLGTGYEQYF. DNA for the CDR3: TGCGCCAGCAGCCAAGATTTAGGGACAGGGTACGAGCAGTACTTC. The gene calls are TRBV4-3 and TRBJ2-7; 9 positions match TRBD1. Germline CDR1 and CDR2: LGHNA and YSLEER. The CDR3 extends over 15 amino acids. J lost 4 bases, V lost 0 bases, and 4 bases had no gene match.

In its sample, this clone was seen a few times. CDR3 sequence: CASSPTSLGYEQYF. In nucleotides, the CDR3 is TGTGCCAGCAGCCCGACTAGCCTCGGCTACGAGCAGTACTTC. This chain uses TRBV9 with TRBJ2-7; 7 nucleotides line up with TRBD2. The CDR3 length is 14 residues. Germline CDR1 SGDLS, CDR2 YYNGEE. The trim removed 4 bases at V and 3 bases at J, leaving 7 bases unmatched.

The V gene is TRBV5-5, the J gene TRBJ1-2, with D unclear. The CDR3 has 14 amino acids. Germline assignment: CDR1 SGHKS and CDR2 YYEKEE (reference sequence). The germline V and J ends were trimmed by 1 base and 1 base, with 8 bases remaining between them. The CDR3 here is CASSLSTDNYGYTF. The CDR3 coding sequence is TGTGCCAGCAGCTTGTCAACAGATAACTATGGCTACACCTTC.

The rearrangement joins TRBV5-1 to TRBJ2-5; TRBD1 is a possible D gene (5 bases). CDR1 and CDR2 (germline): SGHRS, YFSETQ. This CDR3 has 17 residues. V lost 0 bases and J lost 4, with 19 bases in between. CDR3 sequence: CASSLGGAVMKRETQYF. The CDR3 DNA follows: TGCGCCAGCAGCTTGGGTGGGGCCGTCATGAAACGAGAGACCCAGTACTTC.

This clone occurred a few times. The chain employs TRBV7-6 and TRBJ1-1; D not resolved. Germline values: CDR1 SGHVS, CDR2 FNYEAQ. The CDR3 spans 13 residues. Trimming stripped 0 bases from V and 3 bases from J, with 5 bases between. The DNA for the CDR3 is TGTGCCAGCAGCTTAGCGGGCCACACTGAAGCTTTCTTT. Protein sequence: CASSLAGHTEAFF. Full variable domain (rest looked up from reference TRBV7-6 and TRBJ1-1): GAGVSQSPRYKVTKRGQDVALRCDPISGHVSLYWYRQALGQGPEFLTYFNYEAQQDKSGLPNDRFSAERPEGSISTLTIQRTEQRDSAMYRCASSLAGHTEAFFGQGTRLTVV.

The V call is TRBV5-1, the J call TRBJ1-6; 9 bases are shared with TRBD1. The germline gives CDR1 SGHRS, CDR2 YFSETQ. V lost 4 bases and J lost 7; bases outside the gene matches: 6. The CDR3 sequence is 15 residues long. The CDR3 reads CASSTGQGSNSPLHF. The CDR3 region has the DNA TGCGCCAGCAGCACAGGACAGGGGTCGAATTCACCCCTCCACTTT.

This clone has only one observation. This chain links TRBV5-1 with TRBJ1-4, with 7 positions matching TRBD1. After removal of 4 bases from V and 5 bases from J, the junction contained 11 bases not matched to a gene. Germline V gene lookup returns CDR1 SGHRS and CDR2 YFSETQ. The CDR3 is made up of 16 amino acids. CDR3 in DNA: TGCGCCAGCAGCCCAAGCGAGGGGGCGAGCAATGAAAAACTGTTTTTT. Translation gives CASSPSEGASNEKLFF.

This clone was seen a handful of times. The CDR3 nucleotides read TGTGCCAGCAGTGACGGAACTAGTAATTCCAATGAGCAGTTCTTC. The encoded protein is CASSDGTSNSNEQFF. This rearrangement joins TRBV6-4 to TRBJ2-1, with D possibly matching TRBD2 (5 bases). The germline V gene has CDR1 MRHNA and CDR2 SNTAGT. CDR3 length equals 15 residues. Between the trimmed V and J ends, which lost 2 bases and 6 bases, there was a span of 14 bases.